This T cell receptor beta chain derives from a study of Ad26.COV2.S vaccination and SARS-CoV-2 variants. Study in general: Intramuscular Ad26.COV2.S doses were given once or twice, 56 days apart. Study conclusions and caveats: Total T cell responses may have been underestimated by the TCR breadth and depth analyses.

Germline CDR1 SGHNT, CDR2 YYREEE (reference sequence). The CDR3 is made up of 16 amino acids. Trimming cost V 4 bases and J 4 bases; bases outside gene matches: 10. Treatment noted: some 20 received Ad26.COV2.S at low or high dose, single or two shots; roughly five received placebo; per-sample allocation not given. Specimens were obtained on day 63 following the first vaccine or placebo injection. Expressing Wuhan-strain SARS-CoV-2 spike, an Ad26 vector served as the vaccine. Measured with immunoSEQ multiplex PCR; TCRdb has only the in-frame clones, and not every one. The sample gives around 320,000 clones, around 84% of which show up once; 1.5% to 2% is in the top ten. This clone was seen only a few times. What it binds is not known.

The TCR was taken from a person aged 18-60 years who received the Ad26.COV2.S COVID-19 vaccine or a placebo. Source: peripheral blood, taken in a trial of Ad26.COV2.S vaccine versus placebo. The genes are TRBV5-4 and TRBJ2-3, with 9 bases matching TRBD2. CDR3 amino acids: CASSLGAGGRSDTQYF. In DNA, the CDR3 is TGTGCCAGCAGCCTCGGGGCGGGGGGGCGGTCAGATACGCAGTATTTT.